This TCR beta chain was sequenced in a study of blood T cell repertoires in COVID-19. Ages ranged from about 18 to 89 years, with residence in fewer than 25 US areas. Donors in Cohort 3 counted as recovered after two negative PCRs, clearance, or symptom resolution. The CDR3 length is 17 residues. J was trimmed by 6 bases and V by 0 bases; bases with no gene match: 10. CDR1 is MGHRA and CDR2 is YSYEKL in the germline V gene. Clones were sequenced by immunoSEQ multiplex PCR, and TCRdb holds only the in-frame ones, with some missing. The sample shows approximately 400,000 clones, around four fifths of them seen only once.

The source material was PBMCs or T cells enriched from blood (not recorded which). This chain links TRBV4-1 with TRBJ2-1; 8 nucleotides agree with TRBD2. The sequence was obtained from a woman between 50 and 59 years old who had recovered from COVID-19. CDR3 sequence reads: CASSQDPGGGTLNEQFF. The CDR3 nucleotides read TGCGCCAGCAGCCAAGATCCAGGCGGGGGGACCCTCAATGAGCAGTTCTTC.